The present T cell receptor (beta chain) was sequenced within a study of cytotoxic CD8 clonotypes in ibrutinib-treated CLL. Sequencing used immunoSEQ multiplex PCR; TCRdb keeps in-frame clones, though not all of them. This repertoire shows fewer than 300,000 clones, 60% to 80% found once; its top ten account for about 5.3%. Study-level findings and limits: Public clonotypes proved infrequent, and on treatment they shrank or remained steady.

This CDR3 has 12 residues. Trimming at V came to 3 bases and at J to 10 bases, leaving 5 bases not matched to a gene. The germline gives CDR1 SQVTM, CDR2 ANQGSEA. With regard to this clone: Its antigen is unknown.

The sequence derives from a human donor with chronic lymphocytic leukemia. The chain employs TRBV29-1 and TRBJ2-7, with TRBD2 matching 11 bases. Here the sequenced sample was PBMCs, taken at disease progression, from a patient treated with ibrutinib. The CDR3 nucleotides read TGCAGCGTTGAGTTGCGACTAGCGGGACAGTACTTC. Amino acid sequence: CSVELRLAGQYF.